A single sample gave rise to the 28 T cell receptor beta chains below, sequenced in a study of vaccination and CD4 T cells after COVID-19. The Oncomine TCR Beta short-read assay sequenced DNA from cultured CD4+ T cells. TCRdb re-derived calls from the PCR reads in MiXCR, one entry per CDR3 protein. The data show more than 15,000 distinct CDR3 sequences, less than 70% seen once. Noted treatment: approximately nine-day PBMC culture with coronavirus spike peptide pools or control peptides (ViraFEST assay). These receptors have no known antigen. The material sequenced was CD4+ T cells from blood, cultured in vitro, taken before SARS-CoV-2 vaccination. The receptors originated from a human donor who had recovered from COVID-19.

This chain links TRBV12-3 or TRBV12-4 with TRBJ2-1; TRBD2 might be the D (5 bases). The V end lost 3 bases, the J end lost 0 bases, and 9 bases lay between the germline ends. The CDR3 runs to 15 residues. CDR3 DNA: TGTGCCAGCAGTTTCGTTGGGAGCTCCTACAATGAGCAGTTCTTC. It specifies CASSFVGSSYNEQFF.

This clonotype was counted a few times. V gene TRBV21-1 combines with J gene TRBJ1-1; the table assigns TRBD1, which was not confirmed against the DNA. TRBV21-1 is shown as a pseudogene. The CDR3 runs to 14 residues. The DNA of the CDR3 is TGTGCCAGCCCCGGGGGGAGAATGAACACTGAAGCTTTCTTT. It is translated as CASPGGRMNTEAFF.

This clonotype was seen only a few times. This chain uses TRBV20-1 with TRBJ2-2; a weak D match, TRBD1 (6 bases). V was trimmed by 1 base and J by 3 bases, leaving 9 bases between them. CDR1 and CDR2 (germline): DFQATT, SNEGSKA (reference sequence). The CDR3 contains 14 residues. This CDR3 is CSARGAGDTGELFF. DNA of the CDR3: TGCAGTGCTAGAGGGGCAGGGGACACCGGGGAGCTGTTTTTT.

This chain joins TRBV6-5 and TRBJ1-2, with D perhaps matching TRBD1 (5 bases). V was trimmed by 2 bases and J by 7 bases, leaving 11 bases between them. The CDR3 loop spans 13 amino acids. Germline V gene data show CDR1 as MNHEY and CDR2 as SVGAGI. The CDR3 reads CASSYGGDPGYTF. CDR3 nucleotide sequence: TGTGCCAGCAGTTACGGAGGGGATCCTGGCTACACCTTC.

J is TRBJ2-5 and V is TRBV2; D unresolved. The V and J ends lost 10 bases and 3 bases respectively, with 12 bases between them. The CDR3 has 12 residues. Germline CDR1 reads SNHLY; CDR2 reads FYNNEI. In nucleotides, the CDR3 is TGTGCCATTTCGTTGCTAGAAGAGACCCAGTACTTC. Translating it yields CAISLLEETQYF. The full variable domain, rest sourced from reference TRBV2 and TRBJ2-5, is EPEVTQTPSHQVTQMGQEVILRCVPISNHLYFYWYRQILGQKVEFLVSFYNNEISEKSEIFDDQFSVERPDGSNFTLKIRSTKLEDSAMYFCAISLLEETQYFGPGTRLLVL.

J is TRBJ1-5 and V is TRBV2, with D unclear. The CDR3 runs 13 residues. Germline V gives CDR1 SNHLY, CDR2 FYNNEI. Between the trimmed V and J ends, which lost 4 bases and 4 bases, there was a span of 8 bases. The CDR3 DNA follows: TGTGCCAGCAGTGGCGCGTTGAATCAGCCCCAGCATTTT. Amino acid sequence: CASSGALNQPQHF.

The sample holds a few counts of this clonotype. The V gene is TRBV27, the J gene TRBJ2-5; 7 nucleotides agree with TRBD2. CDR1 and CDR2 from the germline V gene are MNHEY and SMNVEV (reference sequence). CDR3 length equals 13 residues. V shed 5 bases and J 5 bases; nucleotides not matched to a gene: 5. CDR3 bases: TGTGCCAGCAGTCTTGCGGGAGTGGAGACCCAGTACTTC. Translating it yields CASSLAGVETQYF.

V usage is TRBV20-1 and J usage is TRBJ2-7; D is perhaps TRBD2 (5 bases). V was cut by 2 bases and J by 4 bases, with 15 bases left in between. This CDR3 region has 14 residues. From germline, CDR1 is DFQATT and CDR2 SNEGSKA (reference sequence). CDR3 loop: CSARMVDYLYEQYF. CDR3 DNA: TGCAGTGCTAGAATGGTCGACTATCTATACGAGCAGTACTTC.

This CDR3 reads CSAREDYNEQFF. CDR3 DNA sequence: TGCAGTGCTAGAGAGGACTACAATGAGCAGTTCTTC. The V gene is TRBV20-1, the J gene TRBJ2-1; D not resolved. Per germline, CDR1 DFQATT and CDR2 SNEGSKA (reference sequence). CDR3 length: 12 residues. Trimming shortened V by 0 bases and J by 3 bases, and 3 bases separated the two germline ends.

The CDR3 here is CASSSEIGEKLFF. In nucleotides, the CDR3 is TGTGCCAGCAGCTCCGAGATAGGTGAAAAACTGTTTTTT. The chain combines TRBV7-9 with TRBJ1-4; D remains ambiguous. The ends were cut back, 4 bases at V and 7 bases at J, with 10 bases in the middle. Germline loops: CDR1 SEHNR, CDR2 FQNEAQ (reference sequence). The CDR3 spans 13 residues.

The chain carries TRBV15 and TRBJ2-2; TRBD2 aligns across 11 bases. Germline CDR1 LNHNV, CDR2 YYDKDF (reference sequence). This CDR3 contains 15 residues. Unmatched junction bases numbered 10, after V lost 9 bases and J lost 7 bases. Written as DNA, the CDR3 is TGTGCCACTCCCGCGACTAGCGGGATTGGCGGGGAGCTGTTTTTT. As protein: CATPATSGIGGELFF.

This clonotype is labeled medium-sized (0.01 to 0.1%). In nucleotides, the CDR3 is TGCAGTGAGACCGGGACAGGCCTCAATGAGCAGTTCTTC. Encoded protein: CSETGTGLNEQFF. The rearrangement joins TRBV20-1 to TRBJ2-1, with 8 bases lining up with TRBD1. The CDR3 extends over 13 amino acids. J was trimmed by 6 bases and V by 7 bases; bases with no gene match: 8. Germline V lookup: CDR1 DFQATT, CDR2 SNEGSKA (reference sequence).

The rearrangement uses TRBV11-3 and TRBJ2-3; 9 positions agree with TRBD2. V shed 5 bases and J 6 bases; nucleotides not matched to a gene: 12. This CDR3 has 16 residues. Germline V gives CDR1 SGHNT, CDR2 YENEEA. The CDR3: CASSSRTSDTQDTQYF. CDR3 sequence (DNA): TGTGCCAGCAGCAGTCGGACTAGCGACACGCAGGATACGCAGTATTTT.

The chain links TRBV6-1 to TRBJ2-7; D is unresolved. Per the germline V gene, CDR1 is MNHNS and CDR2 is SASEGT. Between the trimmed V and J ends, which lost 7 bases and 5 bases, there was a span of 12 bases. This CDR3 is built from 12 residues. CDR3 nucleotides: TGTGCCAGCACTAAGACTCCCCACGAGCAGTACTTC. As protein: CASTKTPHEQYF.

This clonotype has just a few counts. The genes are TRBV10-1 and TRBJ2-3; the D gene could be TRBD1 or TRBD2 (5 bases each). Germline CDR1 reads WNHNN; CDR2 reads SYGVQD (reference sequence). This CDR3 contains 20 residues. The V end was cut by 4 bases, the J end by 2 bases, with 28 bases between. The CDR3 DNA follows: TGCGCCAGCAGTGCTTTCGGGATCCGGGACCTCAGAGGCCACACAGATACGCAGTATTTT. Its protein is CASSAFGIRDLRGHTDTQYF.

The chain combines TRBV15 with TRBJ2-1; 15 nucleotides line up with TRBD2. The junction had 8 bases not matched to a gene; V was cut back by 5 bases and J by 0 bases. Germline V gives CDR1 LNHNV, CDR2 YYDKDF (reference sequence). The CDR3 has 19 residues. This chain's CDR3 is CATSGRTSGRASSYNEQFF. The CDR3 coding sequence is TGTGCCACCAGCGGGCGGACTAGCGGGAGGGCGAGCTCCTACAATGAGCAGTTCTTC. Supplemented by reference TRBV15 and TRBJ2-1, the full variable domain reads DAMVIQNPRYQVTQFGKPVTLSCSQTLNHNVMYWYQQKSSQAPKLLFHYYDKDFNNEADTPDNFQSRRPNTSFCFLDIRSPGLGDTAMYLCATSGRTSGRASSYNEQFFGPGTRLTVL.

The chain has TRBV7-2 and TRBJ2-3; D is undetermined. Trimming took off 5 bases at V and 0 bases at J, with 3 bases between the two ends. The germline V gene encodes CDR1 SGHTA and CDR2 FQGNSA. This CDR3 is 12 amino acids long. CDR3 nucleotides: TGTGCCAGCAGCACCAGCACAGATACGCAGTATTTT. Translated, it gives CASSTSTDTQYF.

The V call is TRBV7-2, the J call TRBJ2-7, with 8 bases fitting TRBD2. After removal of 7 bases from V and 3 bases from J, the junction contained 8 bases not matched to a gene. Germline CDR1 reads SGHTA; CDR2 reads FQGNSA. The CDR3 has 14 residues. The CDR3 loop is CASTSRAGGYEQYF. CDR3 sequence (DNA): TGTGCCAGCACCAGTCGCGCGGGGGGCTACGAGCAGTACTTC.

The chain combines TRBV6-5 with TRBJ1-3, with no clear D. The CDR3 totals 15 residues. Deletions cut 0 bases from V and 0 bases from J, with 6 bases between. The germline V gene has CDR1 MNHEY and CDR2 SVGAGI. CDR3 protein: CASSYSGRSGNTIYF. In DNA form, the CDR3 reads TGTGCCAGCAGTTACTCGGGCCGCTCTGGAAACACCATATATTTT.

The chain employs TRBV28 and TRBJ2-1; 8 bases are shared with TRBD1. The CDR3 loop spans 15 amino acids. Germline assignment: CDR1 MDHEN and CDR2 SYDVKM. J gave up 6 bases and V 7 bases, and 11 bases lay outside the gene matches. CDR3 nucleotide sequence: TGTGCCAGCAATATACGACAGGGGTTAGGCAATGAGCAGTTCTTC. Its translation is CASNIRQGLGNEQFF.

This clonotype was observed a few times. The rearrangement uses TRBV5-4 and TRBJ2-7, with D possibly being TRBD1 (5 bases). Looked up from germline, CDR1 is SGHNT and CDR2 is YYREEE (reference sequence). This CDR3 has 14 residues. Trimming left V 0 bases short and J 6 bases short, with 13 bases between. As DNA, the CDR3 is TGTGCCAGCAGCTTGGGACAGACCTCAATCGAGCAGTACTTC. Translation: CASSLGQTSIEQYF.

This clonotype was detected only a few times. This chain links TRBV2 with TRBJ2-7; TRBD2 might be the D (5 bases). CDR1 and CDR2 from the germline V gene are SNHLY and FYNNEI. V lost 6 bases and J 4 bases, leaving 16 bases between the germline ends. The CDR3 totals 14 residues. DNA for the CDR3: TGTGCCAGCAGCACTAGGCGGAAGGGTTACGAGCAGTACTTC. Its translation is CASSTRRKGYEQYF.

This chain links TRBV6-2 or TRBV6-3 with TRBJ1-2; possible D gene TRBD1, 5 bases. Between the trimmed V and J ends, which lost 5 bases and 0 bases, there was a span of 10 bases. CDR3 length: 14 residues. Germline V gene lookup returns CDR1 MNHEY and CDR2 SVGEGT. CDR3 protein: CASSRDAANYGYTF. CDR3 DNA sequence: TGTGCCAGCAGTCGGGACGCCGCTAACTATGGCTACACCTTC.

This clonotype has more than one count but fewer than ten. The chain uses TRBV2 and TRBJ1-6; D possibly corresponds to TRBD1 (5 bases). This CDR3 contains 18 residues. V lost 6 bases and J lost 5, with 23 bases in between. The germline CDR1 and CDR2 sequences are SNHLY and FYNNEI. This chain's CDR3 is CASRAPQGARGDNSPLHF. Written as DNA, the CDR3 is TGTGCCAGCAGGGCCCCCCAAGGGGCCAGAGGGGATAATTCACCCCTCCACTTT. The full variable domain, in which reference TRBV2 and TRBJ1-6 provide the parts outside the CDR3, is EPEVTQTPSHQVTQMGQEVILRCVPISNHLYFYWYRQILGQKVEFLVSFYNNEISEKSEIFDDQFSVERPDGSNFTLKIRSTKLEDSAMYFCASRAPQGARGDNSPLHFGNGTRLTVT.

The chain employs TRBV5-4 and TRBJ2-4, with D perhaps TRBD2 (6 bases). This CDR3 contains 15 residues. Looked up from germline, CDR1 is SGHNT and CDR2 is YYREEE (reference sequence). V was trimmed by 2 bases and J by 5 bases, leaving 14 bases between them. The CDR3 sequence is CASSLSGASENIQYF. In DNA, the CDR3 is TGTGCCAGCAGCTTATCCGGGGCTAGCGAAAACATTCAGTACTTC.

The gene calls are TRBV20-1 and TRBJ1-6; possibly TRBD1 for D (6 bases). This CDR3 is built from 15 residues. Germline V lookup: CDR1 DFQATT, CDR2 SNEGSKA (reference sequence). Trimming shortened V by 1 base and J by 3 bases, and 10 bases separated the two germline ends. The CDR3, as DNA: TGCAGTGCTAGAGCAACAGGGTTCTATAATTCACCCCTCCACTTT. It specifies CSARATGFYNSPLHF.

This CDR3 is CASRQNPGQGNTEAFF. CDR3 in DNA: TGTGCCAGCAGACAAAACCCTGGACAGGGGAACACTGAAGCTTTCTTT. J is TRBJ1-1 and V is TRBV28, with 8 positions matching TRBD1. Germline V gives CDR1 MDHEN, CDR2 SYDVKM. The length of the CDR3 is 16 residues. J gave up 1 base and V 6 bases, and 10 bases lay outside the gene matches.

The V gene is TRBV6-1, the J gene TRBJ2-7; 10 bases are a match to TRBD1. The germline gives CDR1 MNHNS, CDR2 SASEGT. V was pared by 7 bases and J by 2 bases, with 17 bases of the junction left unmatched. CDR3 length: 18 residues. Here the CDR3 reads CASTIRTGGFNLAYEQYF. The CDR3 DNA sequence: TGTGCCAGCACAATACGGACAGGGGGATTCAACTTGGCCTACGAGCAGTACTTC.